This T cell receptor (beta chain) comes out of a study of shared clonotypes between healthy human individuals. There are 15 residues in the CDR3. Germline assignment: CDR1 MGHRA and CDR2 YSYEKL. Naive CD8 isolation took CD45RO-negative cells positively selected for CCR7 and excluded terminally differentiated effector memory CD45RA+ cells. All donors qualified as healthy HIV-negative adults and had experienced no recent acute infections or vaccinations. Generated by immunoSEQ multiplex PCR, the TCRdb table keeps only in-frame clones and is missing some. This sample has around 2,000,000 clones, with just over 90% found just once. Study-wide points: Among the subsets, naive ones generally showed larger estimated richness than memory ones.

To note about this clone: Its antigen is as yet unknown.

The rearrangement joins TRBV4-1 to TRBJ2-5, with 7 bases that match TRBD2. The tail of the sequence fits TRBJ2-7 better, so the J call may be wrong. The sample consisted of naive CD8+ T cells from PBMCs. The sequence came from a man aged 18 to 35 in good health. Some clones in this sample may be carry-over from other donors' samples. Here the CDR3 reads CASSQGDGGIYEQYF. CDR3 coding DNA: TGCGCCAGCAGCCAAGGTGACGGGGGGATCTACGAGCAGTACTTC.